Below, one T cell receptor beta chain is given with its context. No antigen is known for it. Time point here: pretreatment peripheral blood. The study enrolled patients with locally advanced or metastatic urothelial carcinoma. CDR1 is SGHTA and CDR2 is FQGTGA in the germline V gene. The CDR3 consists of 16 residues. The junction had 11 bases not matched to a gene; V was cut back by 4 bases and J by 6 bases. These data originate in a study of PD-L1 blockade in urothelial cancer. Using immunoSEQ multiplex PCR, the repertoire was profiled, and TCRdb retains in-frame clones only, with some absent. The repertoire consists of more than 90,000 clones, with around 87% occurring once and the leading ten covering roughly 2%. Findings of the study overall: A below-median TCR clonality in blood before treatment predicted better survival.

The receptor's source is a man between 60 and 75 years old with urothelial cancer. The chain links TRBV7-3 to TRBJ2-1, with 8 positions matching TRBD2. The source was PBMCs, collected around atezolizumab (anti-PD-L1) treatment. CDR3 region: CASSSSGGLGGNEQFF. The DNA of the CDR3 is TGTGCCAGCAGCTCCTCGGGGGGACTAGGAGGCAATGAGCAGTTCTTC.